The 13 T cell receptor beta chains below all came from one sample that was sequenced in a study of tumor-infiltrating lymphocytes in localized non-small cell lung cancer. This table comes from immunoSEQ multiplex PCR, and its TCRdb copy is limited to in-frame clones, with some not included. Among around 17,000 clones listed, less than 55% were seen once. Sequencing input: lung tumor tissue. These receptors came from a human donor with non-small cell lung cancer.

This clone qualifies as medium-sized. This chain joins TRBV9 and TRBJ1-5, with a weak D call TRBD1 (5 bases). This CDR3 is 14 amino acids long. The germline gives CDR1 SGDLS, CDR2 YYNGEE. Trimming shortened V by 0 bases and J by 9 bases, and 13 bases separated the two germline ends. The CDR3 bases are TGTGCCAGCAGCGTAGGAGAGGGGTCCTGGCCCCAGCATTTT. Translation: CASSVGEGSWPQHF.

This clone was picked up a small number of times. A junction end diverges from the germline sequence, so it may reflect a read error. The genes are TRBV7-9 and TRBJ2-7; D is perhaps TRBD2 (6 bases). Germline CDR1 SEHNR, CDR2 FQNEAQ (reference sequence). This CDR3 has 13 amino acids. The CDR3 nucleotides read TGTGCTAGCAGCCTCGGGGGAGTTAGCGAGCAGTACTTC. Protein product: CASSLGGVSEQYF.

J is TRBJ2-1 and V is TRBV5-1, with a tentative D call TRBD1 (6 bases). The CDR3 is 14 residues long. Trimming shortened V by 3 bases and J by 10 bases, and 17 bases separated the two germline ends. The germline V gene has CDR1 SGHRS and CDR2 YFSETQ. CDR3 sequence (DNA): TGCGCCAGCAGCTGGGGCGACCAGGGGCGGGAGCAGTTCTTC. This codes for CASSWGDQGREQFF.

This clone occurred a few times. The rearrangement joins TRBV29-1 to TRBJ1-1; no clear D gene. V lost 5 bases and J lost 0, with 10 bases in between. The CDR3 contains 13 residues. Per germline, CDR1 SQVTM and CDR2 ANQGSEA. The CDR3 sequence is CSVSGNMNTEAFF. CDR3 nucleotides: TGCAGCGTTTCCGGGAACATGAACACTGAAGCTTTCTTT.

This clone is labeled as medium-sized. The chain combines TRBV4-3 with TRBJ2-1; 8 positions match TRBD1. J was trimmed by 9 bases and V by 0 bases; bases with no gene match: 1. CDR3 length: 13 amino acids. Germline CDR1 and CDR2: LGHNA and YSLEER. CDR3: CASSQDRGLEQFF. The CDR3 DNA sequence: TGCGCCAGCAGCCAAGACAGGGGGCTTGAGCAGTTCTTC.

This clone has just a few counts. The chain recombines TRBV27 with TRBJ2-7, with D possibly being TRBD2 (5 bases). The CDR3 sequence is 15 residues long. CDR1 and CDR2 from the germline V gene are MNHEY and SMNVEV (reference sequence). Trimming pared 5 bases from V and 0 bases from J, leaving 14 bases between. The CDR3 DNA sequence: TGTGCCAGCAGTCCAAGAGGGCGTCTCTCCTACGAGCAGTACTTC. Protein sequence: CASSPRGRLSYEQYF.

The V and J genes are TRBV10-1 and TRBJ2-2, with TRBD2 identical over 7 bases. CDR1 is WNHNN and CDR2 is SYGVQD in the germline V gene (reference sequence). V was pared by 3 bases and J by 1 base, with 2 bases of the junction left unmatched. The CDR3 length is 15 residues. This CDR3 reads CASSDKRGNTGELFF. Here the CDR3 DNA reads TGCGCCAGCAGTGACAAGCGGGGGAACACCGGGGAGCTGTTTTTT.

This clone is termed medium-sized. The chain combines TRBV15 with TRBJ2-2, with 8 bases that match TRBD1. The trim removed 2 bases at V and 3 bases at J, leaving 2 bases unmatched. This CDR3 contains 15 residues. The germline V gene has CDR1 LNHNV and CDR2 YYDKDF (reference sequence). The CDR3 is CATSRRTGYTGELFF. CDR3 in DNA: TGTGCCACCAGCAGACGGACAGGGTACACCGGGGAGCTGTTTTTT.

CDR3 amino acids: CASSQGLGVGETQYF. For the CDR3, the DNA is TGCGCCAGCAGCCAAGGATTGGGCGTGGGCGAGACCCAGTACTTC. The chain has TRBV5-1 and TRBJ2-5; the D is unclear. The CDR3 is 15 residues long. Germline-derived CDR1 and CDR2 are SGHRS and YFSETQ. Deletions cut 4 bases from V and 5 bases from J, with 18 bases between.

The rearrangement links TRBV7-8 to TRBJ1-2; no clear D. The germline gives CDR1 SGHVS, CDR2 FQNEAQ. The CDR3 totals 14 residues. Trimming removed 1 base at V and 5 bases at J, with 11 bases between. CDR3 in DNA: TGTGCCAGCAGCTTAGGTGTCACTTCGTATGGCTACACCTTC. Protein sequence: CASSLGVTSYGYTF.

This clone has a handful of counts. The chain employs TRBV28 and TRBJ1-1; D is undetermined. The germline V gene has CDR1 MDHEN and CDR2 SYDVKM. V was pared by 3 bases and J by 4 bases, with 6 bases between. CDR3 size: 12 residues. The DNA for the CDR3 is TGTGCCAGCAGTTTGTTCGCCACTGAAGCTTTCTTT. It yields the protein CASSLFATEAFF.

This clone is medium-sized. The chain is built from TRBV29-1 and TRBJ2-1; D call uncertain. This CDR3 has 13 amino acids. The ends were cut back, 7 bases at V and 6 bases at J, with 16 bases in the middle. Germline-derived CDR1 and CDR2 are SQVTM and ANQGSEA. CDR3 sequence reads: CSAHSPLGNEQFF. For the CDR3, the DNA is TGCAGCGCCCACTCCCCTCTGGGCAATGAGCAGTTCTTC.

This clone came up a few times. The chain employs TRBV28 and TRBJ2-1; 11 nucleotides agree with TRBD2. With 5 bases clipped from V and 6 bases from J, the junction kept 3 bases outside the gene matches. This CDR3 is built from 14 residues. In germline, CDR1 is MDHEN, CDR2 SYDVKM. The CDR3 region has the DNA TGTGCCAGCAGTAATAGCGGGGGGGCCAATGAGCAGTTCTTC. It yields the protein CASSNSGGANEQFF.